Listed below are T cell receptor beta chains from one sample, sequenced in a study of PD-1 blockade in classical Hodgkin lymphoma. Sequenced by immunoSEQ multiplex PCR; TCRdb stores in-frame clones only, minus some. The table has approximately 27,000 clones, more than 75% seen once. The sample consisted of peripheral blood mononuclear cells (PBMCs), taken at baseline. These receptors originate from a human donor with classical Hodgkin lymphoma. CDR3s include the opening cysteine and the closing phenylalanine or tryptophan. A D gene is named only where the DNA matches it firmly. Rows may omit the clone size; those that give it use once, few, many or a size class.

J	size	V	D	CDR3	DNA
TRBJ2-1	-	TRBV7-2	TRBD2	CASSPRLAGGADNEQFF	TGTGCCAGCAGCCCCCGACTAGCGGGGGGCGCGGACAATGAGCAGTTCTTC
TRBJ1-6	-	TRBV25-1	TRBD1	CASRPTGTGSPLHF	TGTGCCAGCAGACCAACCGGGACAGGTTCACCCCTCCACTTT
TRBJ2-5	-	TRBV11-1	-	CASSPIGERRRRETQYF	TGTGCCAGCAGCCCGATTGGGGAGCGGCGAAGACGCGAGACCCAGTACTTC
TRBJ2-7	-	TRBV12-1	-	CASSLGDRESYEQYF	TGTGCCAGCAGCTTGGGGGACAGGGAGTCCTACGAGCAGTACTTC
TRBJ2-5	-	TRBV6-6	-	CASSPSNGETQYF	TGTGCCAGCAGTCCTTCTAACGGGGAGACCCAGTACTTC
TRBJ2-2	once	TRBV7-9	-	CASSFPANTGELFF	TGTGCCAGCAGCTTCCCGGCGAACACCGGGGAGCTGTTTTTT
TRBJ1-1	-	TRBV5-1	-	CASSLVSPNTEAFF	TGCGCCAGCAGCTTGGTATCCCCGAACACTGAAGCTTTCTTT
TRBJ2-5	-	TRBV7-9	-	CASSFGRTAQETQYF	TGTGCCAGCAGCTTTGGTAGGACAGCGCAAGAGACCCAGTACTTC
TRBJ1-1	few	TRBV5-1	-	CASSSSPGMGTEAFF	TGCGCCAGCAGCTCCTCCCCAGGTATGGGCACTGAAGCTTTCTTT
TRBJ2-7	once	TRBV27	-	CASGEGGLGEQYF	TGTGCCAGCGGAGAGGGGGGGCTGGGGGAGCAGTACTTC
TRBJ1-4	-	TRBV6-5	-	CASGRESYSEKLFF	TGTGCCAGCGGGAGGGAGAGTTATTCTGAAAAACTGTTTTTT
TRBJ2-5	-	TRBV7-9	-	CASSNFETQYF	TGTGCCAGCAGCAACTTTGAGACCCAGTACTTC
TRBJ1-1	-	TRBV6-5	-	CASSSSDRYTEAFF	TGTGCCAGCAGTTCGTCGGACAGATACACTGAAGCTTTCTTT
TRBJ2-5	-	TRBV5-5	-	CASSLRVGPEETQYF	TGTGCCAGCAGCTTGCGGGTAGGGCCGGAAGAGACCCAGTACTTC
TRBJ2-2	-	TRBV19	-	CASSIQGTGELFF	TGTGCCAGTAGTATACAGGGAACCGGGGAGCTGTTTTTT
TRBJ2-1	-	TRBV4-2	TRBD2	CASSQDSSGGYNEQFF	TGTGCCAGCAGCCAAGATTCTAGCGGGGGGTACAATGAGCAGTTCTTC
TRBJ1-1	few	TRBV7-9	-	CASNAGNTEAFF	TGTGCCAGCAACGCCGGGAACACTGAAGCTTTCTTT
TRBJ2-3	-	TRBV10-3	TRBD2	CAINERGGEDTQYF	TGTGCCATCAACGAGCGGGGGGGGGAAGATACGCAGTATTTT
TRBJ1-1	-	TRBV6-6	-	CASSYSRSIPEAFF	TGTGCCAGCAGTTACTCGAGGAGCATCCCTGAAGCTTTCTTT
TRBJ2-3	once	TRBV7-3	TRBD2	CASSLYVLGLAGDTDTQYF	TGTGCCAGCAGCTTATACGTACTAGGACTAGCGGGGGACACAGATACGCAGTATTTT
TRBJ2-2	-	TRBV11-3	-	CASSLNQGVTGELFF	TGTGCCAGCAGCTTAAACCAAGGGGTCACCGGGGAGCTGTTTTTT
TRBJ1-2	-	TRBV7-6	TRBD1	CASSLEQGQALYGYTF	TGTGCCAGCAGCTTAGAACAGGGACAGGCCCTCTATGGCTACACCTTC
TRBJ2-2	few	TRBV4-3	-	CASSVQDGYTGELFF	TGCGCCAGCAGCGTCCAGGACGGGTACACCGGGGAGCTGTTTTTT
TRBJ2-2	-	TRBV7-3	-	CASSLGSNTGELFF	TGTGCCAGCAGCTTAGGATCGAACACCGGGGAGCTGTTTTTT
TRBJ2-1	-	TRBV7-9	-	CASSFGGDNEQFF	TGTGCCAGCAGCTTTGGCGGGGACAATGAGCAGTTCTTC
TRBJ2-7	-	TRBV6-1	TRBD2	CASRPSGGTFYEQYF	TGTGCCAGCAGGCCTAGCGGGGGGACTTTCTACGAGCAGTACTTC
TRBJ1-4	-	TRBV4-3	TRBD1	CASSTRDSRNEKLFF	TGCGCCAGCAGCACTCGGGACAGCCGTAATGAAAAACTGTTTTTT
TRBJ2-1	-	TRBV7-8	TRBD2	CASSLGLAGGYEQFF	TGTGCCAGCAGCTTGGGCCTAGCGGGGGGCTATGAGCAGTTCTTC
TRBJ2-2	-	TRBV7-9	-	CASSLSGYTGELFF	TGTGCCAGCAGCTTAAGCGGGTACACCGGGGAGCTGTTTTTT
TRBJ2-7	-	TRBV4-2	-	CASSQDRSGTVSYEQYF	TGTGCCAGCAGCCAAGATCGCAGCGGAACAGTCTCCTACGAGCAGTACTTC